What follows are 17 T cell receptor beta chains derived from one specimen sequenced in a study of CXCR3-negative and CXCR3-positive naive CD8 T cells. Their recognized antigens are unknown. General study results and limits: Naive cells positive for CXCR3 carried more hydrophobic TRB CDR3s than CXCR3-negative ones.

All TRB cDNA libraries came from 5' RACE performed with UMI labels. Reprocessing the 5' RACE reads, TCRdb reports a single entry for every CDR3 protein and omits DNA. This sample's table has over 150,000 distinct CDR3 sequences. The sample taken for sequencing was naive CXCR3+ CD8+ T cells from blood. As to subset: CD45RO-CCR7+CD27+CD95- naive CD8+ T cells expressing CXCR3 (TNR3+). Source of these receptors: a human donor in good health. Some clones in this sample may be carry-over from other donors' samples.

The chain has TRBV28 and TRBJ2-7; the TCRdb call, TRBD2, lacks DNA for checking. The CDR3 runs 17 residues. CDR1 and CDR2 (germline): MDHEN, SYDVKM. The CDR3 here is CASSSPIGDISSYEQYF.

The rearrangement joins TRBV11-2 to TRBJ2-1; TCRdb reports TRBD1, a call that lacks DNA to check it against. The CDR3 has 17 residues. Looked up from germline, CDR1 is SGHAT and CDR2 is FQNNGV. The CDR3 loop reads CASSLQNAGAHYNEQFF.

V is TRBV5-5 and J is TRBJ2-7; absent DNA, TCRdb's TRBD1 call cannot be checked. This CDR3 has 15 amino acids. Germline V lookup: CDR1 SGHKS, CDR2 YYEKEE (reference sequence). The CDR3 sequence: CASSFFLGQGYEQYF.

The J gene is TRBJ2-3, the V gene TRBV11-2; the TRBD2 assignment by TCRdb is unverifiable without DNA. The CDR3 runs to 15 residues. The germline gives CDR1 SGHAT, CDR2 FQNNGV. The CDR3 region is CASSQSFVGPIAQYF.

The chain uses TRBV27 and TRBJ2-5. Germline-derived CDR1 and CDR2 are MNHEY and SMNVEV (reference sequence). There are 13 residues in the CDR3. The CDR3 sequence is CASSLSHWETQYF.

The genes are TRBV20-1 and TRBJ1-3. Per the germline V gene, CDR1 is DFQATT and CDR2 is SNEGSKA (reference sequence). CDR3 length: 14 residues. The CDR3 loop is CSAIIPGSGNTIYF.

The V and J genes are TRBV29-1 and TRBJ2-7. The CDR3 is made up of 12 amino acids. The germline CDR1 and CDR2 sequences are SQVTM and ANQGSEA. The CDR3 region is CSVEIENYEQYF.

The chain joins TRBV27 to TRBJ1-5; the D call of TRBD1 rests on TCRdb alone, since no DNA is present to check it. The CDR3 is made up of 15 amino acids. In germline, CDR1 is MNHEY, CDR2 SMNVEV (reference sequence). CDR3 protein: CASSLMGAGNQPQHF.

This rearrangement joins TRBV28 to TRBJ1-1; TCRdb's D call, TRBD1, is unchecked because there is no DNA. Per the germline V gene, CDR1 is MDHEN and CDR2 is SYDVKM. The CDR3 consists of 14 residues. CDR3 protein: CASSWPRGQTEAFF.

The rearrangement links TRBV11-2 to TRBJ1-1. CDR3 length: 18 residues. Germline V gene lookup returns CDR1 SGHAT and CDR2 FQNNGV. This CDR3 is CASSLDPNNQKMNTEAFF.

V is TRBV15 and J is TRBJ2-2. This CDR3 comprises 15 residues. Germline loops: CDR1 LNHNV, CDR2 YYDKDF (reference sequence). The CDR3 reads CATSGRAYSAGELFF.

The chain is built from TRBV7-9 and TRBJ1-1; TCRdb indicates TRBD1, and absent DNA this call remains unverified. Germline V gives CDR1 SEHNR, CDR2 FQNEAQ (reference sequence). CDR3 length: 12 amino acids. The chain's CDR3 is CASQGQVFPAFF.

This chain connects TRBV7-9 to TRBJ2-7; TCRdb designates TRBD1, a call that cannot be tested without DNA. Germline assignment: CDR1 SEHNR and CDR2 FQNEAQ (reference sequence). CDR3 length: 15 amino acids. The CDR3 is CASSLPQTGDYEQYF.

V gene TRBV12-3 or TRBV12-4 combines with J gene TRBJ2-7; the TRBD2 assignment by TCRdb is unverifiable without DNA. The CDR3 consists of 18 residues. The CDR3 is CASSFPGTSGANLYEQYF.

This chain uses TRBV9 with TRBJ2-5; the TRBD2 assignment by TCRdb is unverifiable without DNA. The V gene's germline CDR1 is SGDLS and CDR2 YYNGEE. This CDR3 comprises 13 residues. This CDR3 reads CASSRTSGQTQYF.

V and J are TRBV9 and TRBJ2-5; there is no DNA to check the TCRdb D call of TRBD1. The CDR3 runs to 14 residues. The V gene's germline CDR1 is SGDLS and CDR2 YYNGEE. The chain's CDR3 is CASSVGQQQETQYF.

The V call is TRBV7-8, the J call TRBJ2-2. The length of the CDR3 is 14 residues. Germline values: CDR1 SGHVS, CDR2 FQNEAQ. The chain's CDR3 is CASSSLVNTGELFF.